What follows are 18 T cell receptor beta chains derived from one specimen sequenced in a study of human T cells and chemical hapten exposure. This sample's time point: patch test 1, 2 weeks after DPC sensitization. Treatment indicated: therapeutic diphenylcyclopropenone sensitization with weekly scalp DPC. Sequencing started from total RNA isolated from unfractionated whole blood. TCRdb re-called the RACE reads through MiXCR, storing one row per CDR3 protein. Among roughly 52,000 distinct CDR3 sequences listed, approximately 11% were seen once. The source material was whole blood, sampled in connection with sensitization to the hapten diphenylcyclopropenone (DPC). The receptors derive from a woman in her 40s with alopecia areata. Some clones in this sample may be carry-over from other donors' samples.

This clonotype was seen only a few times. This chain connects TRBV21-1 to TRBJ2-1; no DNA check was done on the table's D call, TRBD1. TRBV21-1 is assigned pseudogene status. This CDR3 has 16 amino acids. The CDR3 DNA reads as TGTGCCAGCAGCAAAGCCCCAGGGCGAATCTACAATGAGCAGTTCTTC. It yields the protein CASSKAPGRIYNEQFF.

Many counts were recorded for this clonotype. The genes are TRBV21-1 and TRBJ1-1; the D segment call TRBD1 is taken from the table without a DNA check. TRBV21-1 counts as a pseudogene. The CDR3 totals 17 residues. The CDR3 DNA sequence: TGTGCCAGCAGCAAGAATTGGGGGCTGGATTTTAACACTGAAGCTTTCTTT. Protein: CASSKNWGLDFNTEAFF.

The sample holds many counts of this clonotype. This rearrangement joins TRBV28 to TRBJ1-1; weak D call: TRBD1 (5 bases). CDR1 and CDR2 from the germline V gene are MDHEN and SYDVKM. The V end was cut by 2 bases, the J end by 4 bases, with 11 bases between. This CDR3 contains 14 residues. The CDR3 DNA sequence: TGTGCCAGCAGTTTAGGAAGGAGGGGCACTGAAGCTTTCTTT. Translating it yields CASSLGRRGTEAFF.

The chain combines TRBV7-9 with TRBJ2-7; 10 bases agree with TRBD2. The CDR3 has 13 residues. Per the germline V gene, CDR1 is SEHNR and CDR2 is FQNEAQ (reference sequence). V dropped 5 bases and J dropped 5; count of bases not matched to a gene: 3. This chain's CDR3 is CASSRSGGDEQYF. The CDR3, as DNA: TGTGCCAGCAGCCGAAGCGGGGGGGACGAGCAGTACTTC. The full variable domain, in which reference TRBV7-9 and TRBJ2-7 provide the parts outside the CDR3, is DTGVSQNPRHKITKRGQNVTFRCDPISEHNRLYWYRQTLGQGPEFLTYFQNEAQLEKSRLLSDRFSAERPKGSFSTLEIQRTEQGDSAMYLCASSRSGGDEQYFGPGTRLTVT.

This clonotype was recorded many times. V usage is TRBV6-6 and J usage is TRBJ2-3, with D possibly TRBD2 on 6 matching bases. Germline V gene sequence: CDR1 MNHNY, CDR2 SVGAGI (reference sequence). V lost 6 bases and J lost 3, with 19 bases in between. This CDR3 has 16 residues. This CDR3 is CASRLPRGRGTDTQYF. CDR3 nucleotides: TGTGCCAGCAGACTCCCGCGGGGACGAGGGACAGATACGCAGTATTTT.

This clonotype was recorded once. The chain has TRBV4-1 and TRBJ1-4; D unclear. The CDR3 runs to 13 residues. Trimming cost V 1 base and J 11 bases, with 11 bases left between them. Germline V gene data show CDR1 as MGHRA and CDR2 as YSYEKL. CDR3 loop: CASSQVTPTKLFF. CDR3 DNA sequence: TGCGCCAGCAGCCAAGTGACACCCACCAAACTGTTTTTT.

This clonotype was observed at least ten times. The rearrangement uses TRBV5-6 and TRBJ2-2, with 9 bases identical to TRBD1. Per the germline V gene, CDR1 is SGHDT and CDR2 is YYEEEE. With 0 bases clipped from V and 5 bases from J, the junction kept 8 bases outside the gene matches. This CDR3 region has 17 residues. As DNA, the CDR3 is TGTGCCAGCAGCTTGGACCCGGGACAGGGACGTACCGGGGAGCTGTTTTTT. Amino acids: CASSLDPGQGRTGELFF.

The chain carries TRBV12-3 or TRBV12-4 and TRBJ2-7; D not resolved. The CDR3 is 11 residues long. Trimming took 3 bases from V and 3 from J, leaving 3 bases between them. The CDR3 loop reads CASSFHYEQYF. Written as DNA, the CDR3 is TGTGCCAGCAGTTTCCACTACGAGCAGTACTTC.

This clonotype was picked up many times. V gene TRBV6-6 combines with J gene TRBJ1-5; 8 nucleotides match TRBD1. Germline CDR1 is MNHNY and CDR2 is SVGAGI (reference sequence). This CDR3 has 17 residues. V lost 1 base to trimming and J lost 2 bases; unmatched junction nucleotides: 7. CDR3 coding DNA: TGTGCCAGCAGTTACTTTATCGGACAGGGTGGCAATCAGCCCCAGCATTTT. Its translation: CASSYFIGQGGNQPQHF.

The chain couples TRBV3-1 to TRBJ2-7, with D maybe TRBD1 (6 bases). V was clipped by 1 base and J by 6 bases, with 10 bases between them. Looked up from germline, CDR1 is LGHDT and CDR2 is YNNKEL (reference sequence). This CDR3 is 13 amino acids long. The CDR3 DNA sequence: TGTGCCAGCAGCCAAGTAAGGGGGAGCGAGCAGTACTTC. This translates into CASSQVRGSEQYF.

As concerns this clonotype: The missing conserved phenylalanine or tryptophan at the end of this CDR3 makes a read error likely. It is unclear where the CDR3 begins or ends on the DNA, so no DNA is shown, and the CDR3 is as TCRdb lists it. The chain couples TRBV7-6 to TRBJ2-7; TRBD1, the D gene given by the table, was not confirmed from the DNA. Germline assignment: CDR1 SGHVS and CDR2 FNYEAQ. Ends included, the CDR3 has 13 residues. CDR3 residues: CASSPGVWREKYY.

This clonotype has ten or more counts. V usage is TRBV29-1 and J usage is TRBJ2-7; tentatively, D is TRBD1 (5 bases). V lost 3 bases and J 4 bases, leaving 10 bases between the germline ends. The CDR3 is 12 amino acids. Germline lookup yields CDR1 SQVTM and CDR2 ANQGSEA. CDR3 sequence (DNA): TGCAGCGTTGAGGTTAGGACATACGAGCAGTACTTC. The encoded protein is CSVEVRTYEQYF.

This clonotype has a count of ten or more. The V call is TRBV4-3, the J call TRBJ1-3, with unresolved D. Germline values: CDR1 LGHNA, CDR2 YSLEER. This CDR3 has 16 amino acids. V shed 0 bases and J shed 0 bases, with 9 bases lying between them. The CDR3 protein is CASSQEPTVSGNTIYF. The CDR3 DNA follows: TGCGCCAGCAGCCAAGAGCCGACCGTCTCTGGAAACACCATATATTTT.

The rearrangement links TRBV6-5 to TRBJ2-7; a weak D match, TRBD1 (6 bases). Trimming took off 10 bases at V and 3 bases at J, with 19 bases between the two ends. The CDR3 sequence is 14 residues long. The germline gives CDR1 MNHEY, CDR2 SVGAGI. CDR3 DNA sequence: TGTGCCACAAAGGGGGAGCCCATTTACTACGAGCAGTACTTC. It encodes CATKGEPIYYEQYF.

This clonotype was seen more than once but under ten times. The chain carries TRBV18 and TRBJ1-4; 11 bases match TRBD1. Germline V lookup: CDR1 KGHSH, CDR2 LQKENI. The length of the CDR3 is 15 residues. Unmatched junction bases numbered 0, after V lost 0 bases and J lost 6 bases. The CDR3 protein is CASSPPGQGDEKLFF. The DNA for the CDR3 is TGTGCCAGCTCACCACCGGGACAGGGGGATGAAAAACTGTTTTTT.

This clonotype was observed a handful of times. The chain recombines TRBV28 with TRBJ2-7; 7 bases line up with TRBD1. Losses at the gene ends were 4 bases for V and 0 bases for J; bases not matched to a gene: 3. The CDR3 is 14 residues long. CDR1 is MDHEN, CDR2 SYDVKM, per germline. The CDR3 coding sequence is TGTGCCAGCAGTTCGGGACAGCCCTCCTACGAGCAGTACTTC. Translating it yields CASSSGQPSYEQYF.

The V call is TRBV20-1, the J call TRBJ2-1; TRBD2 agrees at 8 bases. Unmatched junction bases numbered 4, after V lost 1 base and J lost 2 bases. The CDR3 is 15 amino acids. Germline V gives CDR1 DFQATT, CDR2 SNEGSKA (reference sequence). In DNA form, the CDR3 reads TGCAGTGCTAGAGGGCTAGCGGGCGCCTACAATGAGCAGTTCTTC. Its translation is CSARGLAGAYNEQFF.

On this clonotype: A read error is possible here, since a much larger clone lies one base away. The rearrangement joins TRBV18 to TRBJ1-3; weak D call: TRBD1 (5 bases). The CDR3 sequence is 16 residues long. CDR1 and CDR2 (germline): KGHSH, LQKENI. CDR3 nucleotide sequence: TGTGCCAGCTCACCAGAGACAGCCTCTTCTGGAAACGCCATATATTTT. It codes for CASSPETASSGNAIYF.